This T cell receptor beta chain was sequenced in a study of cytomegalovirus exposure and HLA in healthy donors. Findings of the study overall: Among TCR beta chains, those listed as cytomegalovirus-associated numbered around 160. TCR beta sequences reportedly predicted the HLA-A and HLA-B alleles of most subjects accurately. Through in vitro validation, three CMV-associated chains were shown to be specific for CMV antigens.

Concerning this clone: The antigen is unknown.

PCR used 60 Vbeta primers and 13 Jbeta primers. The protocol was immunoSEQ multiplex PCR, while the TCRdb copy is restricted to in-frame clones and leaves out a portion. Here the sample spans about 67,000 clones, roughly nine tenths being singletons. The sequenced sample was PBMCs. This sequence originates from a young woman in good health and CMV-seropositive.

The CDR3 DNA reads TGTGCCAGCAGCCCTCGCTTGCGAGGGAGGGTAAACTACGAGCAGTACTTC. Translated: CASSPRLRGRVNYEQYF. This rearrangement joins TRBV11-3 to TRBJ2-7; 7 bases fit TRBD2. The V gene's germline CDR1 is SGHNT and CDR2 YENEEA. The CDR3 has 17 residues. V trimming: 5 bases; J trimming: 3 bases; junction bases outside the gene matches: 16.